Shown below are 17 T cell receptor beta chains from a single sample sequenced in a study of Ad26.COV2.S vaccination and SARS-CoV-2 variants. Treatment described: over 15 received Ad26.COV2.S at low or high dose, single or two shots; about 5 received placebo; per-sample allocation not given. Sampling took place 63 days after the first vaccine or placebo injection. TCRdb's table, derived via immunoSEQ multiplex PCR, lists solely in-frame clones and lacks some. Here the sample spans 350,000 to 500,000 clones, roughly 87% being singletons. Sequenced here: peripheral blood, sampled in a trial of Ad26.COV2.S vaccine versus placebo. Source of these receptors: a person aged 18 to 59 who received the Ad26.COV2.S COVID-19 vaccine or a placebo.

The gene calls are TRBV9 and TRBJ1-5, with D possibly being TRBD1 (5 bases). Germline loops: CDR1 SGDLS, CDR2 YYNGEE. V was trimmed by 0 bases and J by 5 bases, leaving 9 bases between them. This CDR3 has 14 residues. The CDR3 region is CASSVDGDYQPQHF. DNA of the CDR3: TGTGCCAGCAGCGTAGATGGGGACTATCAGCCCCAGCATTTT.

The chain is built from TRBV7-9 and TRBJ2-1, with D hard to call. CDR3 size: 16 residues. Germline lookup yields CDR1 SEHNR and CDR2 FQNEAQ (reference sequence). V lost 5 bases to trimming and J lost 8 bases, with 22 bases between them. The CDR3 DNA reads as TGTGCCAGCAGCCGAGGCCCAGTAGATGGATTCGATGAGCAGTTCTTC. Translating gives CASSRGPVDGFDEQFF.

V gene TRBV7-3 combines with J gene TRBJ2-1; D could derive from TRBD1 or TRBD2 (6 bases each). This CDR3 contains 14 residues. Trimming shortened V by 3 bases and J by 5 bases, and 11 bases separated the two germline ends. Germline CDR1 is SGHTA and CDR2 is FQGTGA. CDR3 in DNA: TGTGCCAGCAGCTTTAGGGGGGTCGACAATGAGCAGTTCTTC. Translating it yields CASSFRGVDNEQFF.

The chain carries TRBV27 and TRBJ1-2; TRBD1 is a possible D gene (6 bases). Trimming stripped 6 bases from V and 7 bases from J, with 15 bases between. In germline, CDR1 is MNHEY, CDR2 SMNVEV (reference sequence). CDR3 length equals 13 residues. The CDR3 bases are TGTGCCAGCAGACCTTTACAGGGCGGTGGCTACACCTTC. This encodes CASRPLQGGGYTF.

The chain joins TRBV7-9 to TRBJ2-1, with D unclear. The germline V gene encodes CDR1 SEHNR and CDR2 FQNEAQ (reference sequence). With 10 bases removed from V and 5 bases from J, the gap between germline ends came to 6 bases. The CDR3 covers 10 residues. The CDR3 coding sequence is TGTGCCACATCCCACAATGAGCAGTTCTTC. This codes for CATSHNEQFF. Based on the CDR3 plus reference TRBV7-9 and TRBJ2-1, the full variable domain is DTGVSQNPRHKITKRGQNVTFRCDPISEHNRLYWYRQTLGQGPEFLTYFQNEAQLEKSRLLSDRFSAERPKGSFSTLEIQRTEQGDSAMYLCATSHNEQFFGPGTRLTVL.

This clone has a handful of counts. The chain employs TRBV28 and TRBJ1-2, with D uncertain. Trimming removed 2 bases from V and 7 bases from J, with 8 bases in between. The CDR3 covers 12 residues. Germline lookup yields CDR1 MDHEN and CDR2 SYDVKM. The CDR3: CASSLNPRGYTF. CDR3 coding DNA: TGTGCCAGCAGTTTAAACCCTCGTGGCTACACCTTC.

The chain uses TRBV5-1 and TRBJ2-7; D could derive from TRBD1 or TRBD2 (5 bases each). The CDR3 spans 15 residues. Trimming left V 3 bases short and J 7 bases short, with 20 bases between. Germline CDR1 is SGHRS and CDR2 is YFSETQ. The CDR3 is CASSSKRDLPGEQYF. In DNA form, the CDR3 reads TGCGCCAGCAGCTCCAAACGGGACCTTCCGGGGGAGCAGTACTTC.

The V and J genes are TRBV6-6 and TRBJ1-4; D is perhaps TRBD1 (5 bases). This CDR3 has 13 amino acids. Germline values: CDR1 MNHNY, CDR2 SVGAGI (reference sequence). V dropped 5 bases and J dropped 8 bases, with 12 bases sitting between them. This chain's CDR3 is CASSPTVREKLFF. CDR3 coding DNA: TGTGCCAGCAGTCCGACAGTCAGGGAAAAACTGTTTTTT.

This clone was seen only once. J is TRBJ2-2 and V is TRBV7-9; D unclear. The germline V gene has CDR1 SEHNR and CDR2 FQNEAQ (reference sequence). This CDR3 contains 18 residues. V lost 4 bases and J lost 0, with 18 bases in between. CDR3 amino acids: CASSYNGLDPPNTGELFF. CDR3 bases: TGTGCCAGCAGCTACAACGGTTTAGACCCCCCGAACACCGGGGAGCTGTTTTTT.

This chain joins TRBV18 and TRBJ2-5, with TRBD1 identical over 9 bases. This CDR3 is built from 14 residues. CDR1 is KGHSH, CDR2 LQKENI, per germline. V dropped 5 bases and J dropped 2; count of bases not matched to a gene: 3. DNA for the CDR3: TGTGCCAGCTCAGTCGACAGGGGGCAAGAGACCCAGTACTTC. Translation gives CASSVDRGQETQYF. Based on the CDR3 plus reference TRBV18 and TRBJ2-5, the full variable domain is NAGVMQNPRHLVRRRGQEARLRCSPMKGHSHVYWYRQLPEEGLKFMVYLQKENIIDESGMPKERFSAEFPKEGPSILRIQQVVRGDSAAYFCASSVDRGQETQYFGPGTRLLVL.

This rearrangement joins TRBV28 to TRBJ2-7; D may be TRBD1 or TRBD2 (5 bases each). From germline, CDR1 is MDHEN and CDR2 SYDVKM. The CDR3 consists of 13 residues. Trimming left V 4 bases short and J 4 bases short, with 11 bases between. CDR3 sequence (DNA): TGTGCCAGCAGTTCGCCGGGACCTTACGAGCAGTACTTC. Translating it yields CASSSPGPYEQYF. Full variable domain (remainder filled in from reference TRBV28 and TRBJ2-7): DVKVTQSSRYLVKRTGEKVFLECVQDMDHENMFWYRQDPGLGLRLIYFSYDVKMKEKGDIPEGYSVSREKKERFSLILESASTNQTSMYLCASSSPGPYEQYFGPGTRLTVT.

The CDR3 DNA reads TGCGCCAGCAGCCAAATACCTTTGGCGGGGGGGAGAAACAATGAGCAGTTCTTC. Its translation: CASSQIPLAGGRNNEQFF. The chain has TRBV4-3 and TRBJ2-1, with TRBD2 matching over 9 bases. Germline CDR1 LGHNA, CDR2 YSLEER. The CDR3 loop spans 18 amino acids. V lost 2 bases, J lost 5 bases, and 13 bases stayed unmatched.

The gene calls are TRBV7-6 and TRBJ2-2, with TRBD1 matching over 10 bases. This CDR3 has 16 residues. The germline V gene encodes CDR1 SGHVS and CDR2 FNYEAQ. V was pared by 5 bases and J by 3 bases, with 6 bases of the junction left unmatched. CDR3 region: CASSQGQGLDTGELFF. CDR3 nucleotide sequence: TGTGCCAGCAGCCAGGGACAGGGGCTTGACACCGGGGAGCTGTTTTTT.

The chain links TRBV2 to TRBJ2-3; 8 bases fit TRBD1. This CDR3 comprises 14 residues. With 10 bases clipped from V and 0 bases from J, the junction kept 6 bases outside the gene matches. CDR1 SNHLY and CDR2 FYNNEI come from the germline V gene. CDR3 coding DNA: TGTGCCACCCACCGGGACAGGAGCACAGATACGCAGTATTTT. Residues: CATHRDRSTDTQYF.

This clone was found once. The chain couples TRBV24-1 to TRBJ2-1, with D uncertain. The length of the CDR3 is 16 residues. V was shortened by 3 bases and J by 0 bases, with 11 bases between the two germline ends. Germline-derived CDR1 and CDR2 are KGHDR and SFDVKD. In DNA, the CDR3 is TGTGCCACCAGTGATGATTTCCCGAGCTCCTACAATGAGCAGTTCTTC. It encodes CATSDDFPSSYNEQFF.

Here the CDR3 reads CAISEQGRGNTIYF. CDR3 nucleotide sequence: TGTGCCATCAGTGAACAGGGGAGGGGAAACACCATATATTTT. This sequence joins TRBV10-3 and TRBJ1-3, with 7 bases fitting TRBD1. The germline CDR1 and CDR2 sequences are ENHRY and SYGVKD. There are 14 residues in the CDR3. Trimming took 3 bases from V and 4 from J; bases not matched to a gene: 3.

The CDR3 protein is CASSYGTAGPLHF. CDR3 in DNA: TGTGCCAGCAGTTATGGGACAGCAGGCCCCCTCCACTTT. V is TRBV27 and J is TRBJ1-6; 7 bases map to TRBD1. This CDR3 region has 13 residues. Germline V gene lookup returns CDR1 MNHEY and CDR2 SMNVEV (reference sequence). V lost 4 bases and J lost 13; bases outside the gene matches: 7.